The subject of this entry is one T cell receptor beta chain. The CDR3 totals 12 residues. The V and J ends lost 5 bases and 4 bases respectively, with 9 bases between them. TCRdb's table, derived via immunoSEQ multiplex PCR, lists solely in-frame clones and lacks some. Of fewer than 80,000 clones listed, approximately 80% were seen once; the top ten hold about an eighth. This sample stems from a study of blood T cell repertoires in COVID-19. The receptor's source is a man between 45 and 60 years old with COVID-19, enrolled during active disease. The J gene is TRBJ2-7, the V gene TRBV12-3 or TRBV12-4, with D unresolved. Input material: peripheral blood. The CDR3 DNA reads TGTGCCAGCAGTCCTTTAGTGTACGAGCAGTACTTC. Translating gives CASSPLVYEQYF.